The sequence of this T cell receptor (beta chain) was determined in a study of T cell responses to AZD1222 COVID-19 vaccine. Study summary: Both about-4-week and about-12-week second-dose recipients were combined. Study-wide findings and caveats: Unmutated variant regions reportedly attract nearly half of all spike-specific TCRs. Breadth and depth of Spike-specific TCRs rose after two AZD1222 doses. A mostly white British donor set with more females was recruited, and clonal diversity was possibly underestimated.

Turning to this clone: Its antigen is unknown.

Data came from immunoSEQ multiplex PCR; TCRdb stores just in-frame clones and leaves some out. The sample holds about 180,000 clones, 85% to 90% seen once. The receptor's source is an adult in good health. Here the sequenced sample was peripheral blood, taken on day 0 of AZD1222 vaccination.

CDR3: CASSEVNEQYF. The CDR3 nucleotides are TGTGCCAGCAGTGAAGTGAACGAGCAGTACTTC. The chain links TRBV2 to TRBJ2-7; the D is unclear. Germline CDR1 SNHLY, CDR2 FYNNEI. This CDR3 spans 11 amino acids. Trimming removed 1 base from V and 5 bases from J, with 3 bases in between.